Each of the 4 T cell receptor beta chains below was sequenced from the same sample in a study of human T cells and chemical hapten exposure. Documented time point: patch test 3, about 24 weeks after DPC sensitization. Treatment in this sample: therapeutic diphenylcyclopropenone sensitization with weekly scalp DPC. TCRdb processed the RACE reads anew with MiXCR; each CDR3 protein has one entry. This sample yields about 82,000 distinct CDR3 sequences, of which 10% to 15% are seen a single time; around 5.8% belongs to the top ten. This sample comprised whole blood, obtained in connection with sensitization to the hapten diphenylcyclopropenone (DPC). The receptors were sampled from a woman in her forties or fifties with alopecia areata. Some clones in this sample may be carry-over from other donors' samples.

The rearrangement links TRBV29-1 to TRBJ1-1; D uncertain. V lost 4 bases, J lost 2 bases, and 8 bases lay in between. The CDR3 totals 12 residues. Germline CDR1 and CDR2: SQVTM and ANQGSEA. CDR3 DNA sequence: TGCAGCGTTGGATTGGAAAACACTGAAGCTTTCTTT. It specifies CSVGLENTEAFF.

This clonotype was counted a few times. The V call is TRBV11-2, the J call TRBJ2-3; no reliable D call. Germline V gene sequence: CDR1 SGHAT, CDR2 FQNNGV. The CDR3 has 12 amino acids. The DNA of the CDR3 is TGTGTGTCCCCCAGGAGCACAGATACGCAGTATTTT. This encodes CVSPRSTDTQYF.

In its sample, this clonotype was seen many times. The chain couples TRBV7-9 to TRBJ2-3, with a tentative D call TRBD2 (5 bases). Trimming took 3 bases from V and 0 from J, leaving 7 bases between them. The CDR3 covers 14 residues. Looked up from germline, CDR1 is SEHNR and CDR2 is FQNEAQ (reference sequence). The CDR3 sequence: CASSLGASTDTQYF. The CDR3 DNA reads as TGTGCCAGCAGCTTGGGAGCGAGCACAGATACGCAGTATTTT.

This clonotype was seen many times. This rearrangement joins TRBV29-1 to TRBJ2-5, with D possibly being TRBD2 (6 bases). Germline CDR1 reads SQVTM; CDR2 reads ANQGSEA. The CDR3 totals 13 residues. The V end was cut by 7 bases, the J end by 5 bases, with 17 bases between. CDR3 sequence: CSAASVMYETQYF. The CDR3, as DNA: TGCAGCGCTGCTAGCGTTATGTATGAGACCCAGTACTTC.